This T cell receptor (beta chain) was captured in a study of preoperative IRX-2 immunotherapy in early breast cancer. Libraries were prepared by immunoSEQ multiplex PCR; TCRdb keeps only in-frame clonotypes and omits some of them. The sample lists 40,000 to 45,000 clones; about 80% were seen once. The treatment was: preoperative locoregional IRX-2 cytokine immunotherapy. This phase Ib study tested locoregional IRX-2 cytokine immunotherapy given before surgery. Sequenced material: tumor tissue, taken after IRX-2 immunotherapy. The TCR sequence derives from a human donor with breast cancer.

CDR3 DNA: TGCGCCAGCAGCGAACAGGGGATAGGAGAGACCCAGTACTTC. As protein: CASSEQGIGETQYF. The chain joins TRBV5-1 to TRBJ2-5, with 7 nucleotides matching TRBD1. The germline CDR1 and CDR2 sequences are SGHRS and YFSETQ. J gave up 4 bases and V 4 bases, and 7 bases lay outside the gene matches. There are 14 residues in the CDR3.